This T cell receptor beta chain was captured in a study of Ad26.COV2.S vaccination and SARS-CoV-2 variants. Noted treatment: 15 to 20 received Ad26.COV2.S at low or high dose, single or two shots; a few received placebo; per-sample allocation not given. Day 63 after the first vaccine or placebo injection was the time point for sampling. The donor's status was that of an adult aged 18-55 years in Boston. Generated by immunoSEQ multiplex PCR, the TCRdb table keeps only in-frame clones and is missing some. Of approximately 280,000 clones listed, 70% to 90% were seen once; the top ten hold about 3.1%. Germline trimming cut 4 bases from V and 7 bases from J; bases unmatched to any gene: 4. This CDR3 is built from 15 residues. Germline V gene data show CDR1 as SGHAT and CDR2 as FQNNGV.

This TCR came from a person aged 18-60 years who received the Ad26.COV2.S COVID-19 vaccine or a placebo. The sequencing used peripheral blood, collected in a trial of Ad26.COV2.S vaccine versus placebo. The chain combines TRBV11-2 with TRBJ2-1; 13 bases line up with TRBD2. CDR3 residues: CASSSRTSGRNEQFF. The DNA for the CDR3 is TGTGCCAGCAGCTCGAGGACTAGCGGGAGAAATGAGCAGTTCTTC.